These 22 T cell receptor beta chains originate from one sample sequenced in a study of T cell clusters in autoimmune cytopenias. TRB rearrangements were amplified by touch-down multiplex PCR with mixed TRB-A/B primers. No DNA is given; TCRdb re-called the multiplex PCR reads and lists each CDR3 protein once. The specimen's table records around 2,000 distinct CDR3 sequences. TRB amplification used approximately 250 ng of peripheral blood genomic DNA. The same data also went into a second study, on T cell repertoires in aging, cancer and after chemotherapy.

The sequencing input was peripheral blood. The receptors were gathered from a human donor with an autoimmune cytopenia or autoimmune hepatitis (not recorded which).

This clonotype is deemed medium-sized by its frequency. The V and J genes are TRBV19 and TRBJ2-3. The CDR3 consists of 14 residues. Germline assignment: CDR1 LNHDA and CDR2 SQIVND (reference sequence). The CDR3 loop is CASSTSGGTDTQYF. Combining the CDR3 with reference TRBV19 and TRBJ2-3 gives the whole variable domain DGGITQSPKYLFRKEGQNVTLSCEQNLNHDAMYWYRQDPGQGLRLIYYSQIVNDFQKGDIAEGYSVSREKKESFPLTVTSAQKNPTAFYLCASSTSGGTDTQYFGPGTRLTVL.

This clonotype counts as medium-sized by frequency. V usage is TRBV7-9 and J usage is TRBJ2-7; TCRdb names TRBD2, which stays unverified in the absence of DNA. Germline-derived CDR1 and CDR2 are SEHNR and FQNEAQ (reference sequence). CDR3 length: 14 residues. CDR3 in amino acids: CASSLGAGRDEQYF.

According to its frequency, this clonotype is large. The chain combines TRBV5-6 with TRBJ2-3. The CDR3 has 11 amino acids. Germline loops: CDR1 SGHDT, CDR2 YYEEEE. CDR3 sequence reads: CASSTTDTQYF.

This clonotype ranks as medium-sized in terms of frequency. This chain links TRBV19 with TRBJ1-2; TCRdb proposes TRBD1, but this gene call is untestable without DNA. CDR1 is LNHDA, CDR2 SQIVND, per germline (reference sequence). CDR3 length: 15 amino acids. The CDR3 region is CASSTDRGRSYGYTF.

According to its frequency, this clonotype is medium-sized (0.01 to 0.1%). The V gene is TRBV15, the J gene TRBJ2-3; TCRdb's D call, TRBD2, is unchecked because there is no DNA. This CDR3 has 15 amino acids. The germline gives CDR1 LNHNV, CDR2 YYDKDF (reference sequence). The CDR3 spells CATSDGGLRTDTQYF. Complete variable domain (other parts from reference TRBV15 and TRBJ2-3): DAMVIQNPRYQVTQFGKPVTLSCSQTLNHNVMYWYQQKSSQAPKLLFHYYDKDFNNEADTPDNFQSRRPNTSFCFLDIRSPGLGDTAMYLCATSDGGLRTDTQYFGPGTRLTVL.

This clonotype is identified as medium-sized from frequency. The chain has TRBV6-1 and TRBJ2-7; with no DNA, the TCRdb D assignment of TRBD2 cannot be verified. Per the germline V gene, CDR1 is MNHNS and CDR2 is SASEGT. CDR3 length: 16 residues. The CDR3 sequence is CASSLSGGSLSYEQYF.

The rearrangement joins TRBV2 to TRBJ1-4; TCRdb's assignment of TRBD1 cannot be checked, as there is no DNA. Germline CDR1 is SNHLY and CDR2 is FYNNEI. There are 13 residues in the CDR3. This CDR3 reads CASTQGISEKLFF.

J is TRBJ2-1 and V is TRBV20-1; TCRdb picks TRBD2, but there is no DNA to check that call. Germline V gene lookup returns CDR1 DFQATT and CDR2 SNEGSKA (reference sequence). The CDR3 covers 15 residues. CDR3 amino acids: CSASPTSGRSDGQFF.

This clonotype is identified as medium-sized (0.01 to 0.1%) from frequency. The chain uses TRBV15 and TRBJ2-3; without DNA, the TCRdb call of TRBD2 cannot be checked. CDR1 and CDR2 from the germline V gene are LNHNV and YYDKDF (reference sequence). This CDR3 comprises 15 residues. CDR3 protein: CATSRDLDFTDTQYF.

This clonotype registers medium-sized by frequency. V and J are TRBV12-3 or TRBV12-4 and TRBJ2-2. The CDR3 covers 12 residues. The CDR3 reads CASSSRVGELFF.

This clonotype is deemed medium-sized by its frequency. The chain combines TRBV11-3 with TRBJ1-4. This CDR3 has 13 amino acids. CDR1 and CDR2 from the germline V gene are SGHNT and YENEEA. The chain's CDR3 is CASSPASKGKLFF.

V and J are TRBV15 and TRBJ1-5; checking the TCRdb D call of TRBD1 is not possible without DNA. The CDR3 covers 17 residues. Germline loops: CDR1 LNHNV, CDR2 YYDKDF (reference sequence). The CDR3 spells CATRWLTAAGINQPQHF.

V usage is TRBV7-3 and J usage is TRBJ2-3. Germline lookup yields CDR1 SGHTA and CDR2 FQGTGA. This CDR3 has 16 amino acids. CDR3 region: CASSPTGPTGADTQYF.

The chain carries TRBV7-2 and TRBJ2-2; the TCRdb D gene call, TRBD2, has no DNA to confirm it. The CDR3 has 18 residues. The V gene's germline CDR1 is SGHTA and CDR2 FQGNSA. CDR3 sequence reads: CASSWVRAGGMDTGELFF.

This chain connects TRBV20-1 to TRBJ2-7; TCRdb returns TRBD2, unconfirmable since there is no DNA. The length of the CDR3 is 13 residues. Germline CDR1 reads DFQATT; CDR2 reads SNEGSKA (reference sequence). The CDR3 loop is CSARSSGDYEQYF.

This clonotype is classed as medium-sized by frequency. The gene calls are TRBV19 and TRBJ2-1; lacking DNA, the TRBD2 call made by TCRdb goes unchecked. The germline gives CDR1 LNHDA, CDR2 SQIVND (reference sequence). The CDR3 spans 14 residues. The CDR3 protein is CASSIRLGGIGKFF.

Its frequency marks this clonotype as medium-sized (0.01 to 0.1%). The chain joins TRBV6-5 to TRBJ1-2. The CDR3 covers 13 residues. The germline gives CDR1 MNHEY, CDR2 SVGAGI. The CDR3 loop is CASSNGSPDSYTF.

The CDR3 reads CASSEGQTTDTQYF. This chain links TRBV6-4 with TRBJ2-3; the D gene TCRdb calls, TRBD1, cannot be checked with no DNA. The CDR3 contains 14 residues. Germline assignment: CDR1 MRHNA and CDR2 SNTAGT.

V and J are TRBV5-3 and TRBJ1-4. TRBV5-3 is marked as an open reading frame, function uncertain. There are 15 residues in the CDR3. The CDR3 loop is CARSIRSDPNEKLFF.

This clonotype is identified as medium-sized from frequency. The CDR3 loop reads CASSIAWLGNTEAFF. The chain recombines TRBV19 with TRBJ1-1. The CDR3 totals 15 residues. Germline-derived CDR1 and CDR2 are LNHDA and SQIVND (reference sequence).

V usage is TRBV18 and J usage is TRBJ1-5; TCRdb calls TRBD1, which cannot be checked without DNA. The CDR3 runs 15 residues. Germline CDR1 reads KGHSH; CDR2 reads LQKENI. The CDR3 loop reads CASSPDRGGNQPQHF.

The chain links TRBV15 to TRBJ1-5; TCRdb proposes TRBD1, but this gene call is untestable without DNA. The length of the CDR3 is 15 residues. Germline-derived CDR1 and CDR2 are LNHNV and YYDKDF (reference sequence). The CDR3 loop reads CATSPRQGGNQPQHF.